A selection of T cell receptor beta chains follows, all from one sample in a study of early T cells in non-severe SARS-CoV-2 infection. TCRdb independently ran MiXCR on the 5' RACE reads; one entry per CDR3 protein. The table records some 100,000 distinct CDR3 sequences, about 15% of them present only once. The sample taken for sequencing was whole blood. The source is an adult who was a healthcare worker with PCR-confirmed SARS-CoV-2 infection or an uninfected control (not recorded which). Each CDR3 is given with its conserved first and last residue. Fields, in order: J gene, clone size, V gene, D gene, CDR3 protein, CDR3 DNA. The D gene is left open where the match is weak. Size tells how often a clone was seen (once, few, many) or the class of an expanded clone, and some rows leave it out.

TRBJ2-2	NA	TRBV11-3	NA	CASSITGELFF	TGTGCCAGCAGTATCACCGGGGAGCTGTTTTTT
TRBJ1-1	few	TRBV2	NA	CASSEPPEAFF	TGTGCCAGCAGTGAACCCCCTGAAGCTTTCTTT
TRBJ1-6	NA	TRBV2	TRBD1	CASVNFGQGAYSPLHF	TGTGCCAGCGTGAACTTCGGACAGGGGGCTTATTCACCCCTCCACTTT
TRBJ1-5	NA	TRBV12-5	NA	CASGQGAMAQHF	TGTGCTAGTGGGCAGGGCGCTATGGCCCAGCATTTT
TRBJ1-3	NA	TRBV4-2	NA	CASSPTIGNTIYF	TGTGCCAGCAGCCCGACAATCGGAAACACCATATATTTT
TRBJ1-1	many	TRBV7-9	TRBD1	CASSFRQGSTEAFF	TGTGCCAGCAGCTTCCGACAGGGAAGCACTGAAGCTTTCTTT
TRBJ2-1	NA	TRBV20-1	NA	CSATAQGMLSYNGQFF	TGCAGTGCTACGGCCCAGGGCATGCTCTCCTACAATGGGCAGTTCTTC
TRBJ2-6	few	TRBV20-1	NA	CSAREDSSGANVLTF	TGCAGTGCTAGAGAAGATAGCTCTGGGGCCAACGTCCTGACTTTC
TRBJ2-6	many	TRBV6-1	TRBD1	CASSAGQGSSGANVLTF	TGTGCCAGCAGTGCCGGACAGGGGAGCTCTGGGGCCAACGTCCTGACTTTC
TRBJ2-5	NA	TRBV2	NA	CASSAGTVQETQYF	TGTGCCAGCAGTGCAGGAACGGTTCAAGAGACCCAGTACTTC
TRBJ1-1	NA	TRBV29-1	NA	CSVSGVGPGNTEAFF	TGCAGCGTTAGTGGGGTGGGCCCTGGGAACACTGAAGCTTTCTTT
TRBJ2-3	NA	TRBV10-1	TRBD2	CASAPGGLAGGTDTQYF	TGCGCCAGCGCCCCGGGAGGACTAGCGGGGGGCACAGATACGCAGTATTTT
TRBJ2-3	NA	TRBV11-2	NA	CASSLGRAGTQYF	TGTGCCAGCAGCTTAGGAAGGGCAGGCACGCAGTATTTT
TRBJ1-1	NA	TRBV25-1	NA	CASRHTGGGTEAFF	TGTGCCAGCAGGCACACGGGGGGTGGCACTGAAGCTTTCTTT
TRBJ1-1	NA	TRBV5-1	NA	CASTYGRGPNTEAFF	TGCGCCAGCACCTACGGCCGGGGCCCCAACACTGAAGCTTTCTTT
TRBJ2-6	NA	TRBV10-3	NA	CAISDRVGANVLTF	TGTGCCATCAGTGATAGGGTTGGGGCCAACGTCCTGACTTTC
TRBJ2-3	few	TRBV7-3	NA	CASSGTGLVTDTQYF	TGTGCCAGCAGCGGTACAGGGTTGGTCACAGATACGCAGTATTTT
TRBJ1-5	few	TRBV19	TRBD1	CASERDSHSNQPQHF	TGTGCCAGTGAGCGGGACAGTCATAGCAATCAGCCCCAGCATTTT
TRBJ2-1	few	TRBV6-2/TRBV6-3	NA	CASTTWVKYNEQFF	TGTGCCAGCACGACGTGGGTAAAGTACAATGAGCAGTTCTTC
TRBJ2-4	NA	TRBV20-1	NA	CSARVDTSTKNIQYF	TGCAGTGCTAGAGTGGACACTAGCACCAAAAACATTCAGTACTTC
TRBJ2-1	NA	TRBV6-5	TRBD1	CASSSGTGRFGQFF	TGTGCCAGCAGTTCCGGGACAGGGCGGTTTGGGCAGTTCTTC
TRBJ2-2	NA	TRBV7-6	NA	CASSNGDPDTGELFF	TGTGCCAGCAGCAACGGGGATCCGGACACCGGGGAGCTGTTTTTT
TRBJ1-3	NA	TRBV9	NA	CASSVAGTSAGNTIYF	TGTGCCAGCAGCGTAGCGGGGACGAGCGCTGGAAACACCATATATTTT
TRBJ2-1	NA	TRBV30	NA	CAWSSGGNEQFF	TGTGCCTGGAGTTCTGGGGGAAATGAGCAGTTCTTC
TRBJ2-1	many	TRBV6-2/TRBV6-3	NA	CASSYRGKNEQFF	TGTGCCAGCAGTTACCGGGGCAAGAATGAGCAGTTCTTC